This T cell receptor beta chain was found in a study of OX40 agonist ivuxolimab in advanced cancers. Turning to the study itself: Of mixed ages from about 23 to 79 and averaging about 60 years, the group was around 78% male.

The V and J ends lost 7 bases and 6 bases, in that order; junction bases with no gene match: 13. The germline V gene has CDR1 LNHDA and CDR2 SQIVND (reference sequence). This CDR3 is built from 15 residues. Produced via immunoSEQ multiplex PCR; TCRdb's table is partial and in-frame only. The table has 70,000 to 80,000 clones, about 93% seen once; the top ten hold roughly 0.45%. Regarding this clone: Its matching antigen is unknown.

General study findings and limits: Specificity for antigen went undetermined in the expanded peripheral T cells.

The specimen comprised CD4+ or CD8+ T cells sorted from blood, sampled in a trial of the OX40 agonist ivuxolimab. The sequence derives from an adult with an advanced solid tumor such as melanoma, head and neck, liver or kidney cancer. The chain employs TRBV19 and TRBJ2-7, with 9 bases lining up with TRBD1. The CDR3 nucleotides read TGTGCCAGTACGGTAGGCTTGGGACAGGGAGTCGAGCAGTACTTC. This encodes CASTVGLGQGVEQYF.